This T cell receptor (beta chain) came from a study of multiple sclerosis patients with progressive multifocal leukoencephalopathy. Notes on the study in general: Most PML patients had lower entropy, suggesting less diverse TRB repertoires. PML-onset expanded TRB clones were detectable before and during natalizumab therapy.

The CDR3 totals 16 residues. Trimming removed 0 bases at V and 10 bases at J, with 22 bases between. The germline V gene encodes CDR1 SQVTM and CDR2 ANQGSEA. Time point noted: time of PML onset. With regard to this clone: The antigen is undetermined.

Spiked into each PCR were synthetic inline TR CDR3 controls of all V-J pairings. This table comes from immunoSEQ multiplex PCR, and its TCRdb copy is limited to in-frame clones, with some not included. This sample has about 30,000 clones, with roughly 87% found just once. The gene calls are TRBV29-1 and TRBJ2-1, with D possibly being TRBD2 (7 bases). This clonotype was obtained from a human donor with progressive multifocal leukoencephalopathy. Sample: PBMCs, taken from a patient treated with natalizumab. The CDR3 DNA reads as TGCAGCGTTGAAGATCCGGCGAGGGGGGGGGTCCGGGAGCAGTTCTTC. Translation gives CSVEDPARGGVREQFF.